The entry that follows covers one T cell receptor (beta chain) sequence. Antigen unknown. Measured with immunoSEQ multiplex PCR; TCRdb has only the in-frame clones, and not every one. The sample lists roughly 120,000 clones; roughly 94% were seen once. The source of the sample is a study of siplizumab effects on memory and regulatory T cells. General study points: Proliferating Tregs taken from siplizumab cultures were not shown to have a confirmed suppressive function. Siplizumab produced a significant reduction in alloreactive sequences that were traceable to unstimulated CD4+ memory cells. Roughly 80-96% of proliferating clones (CD4+ or CD8+) could not be assigned a naive or memory phenotype. Mappable CD4+ clones that were alloreactive averaged around 70% Treg-derived with siplizumab versus roughly 25% in controls.

This clonotype was sampled from a human donor in good health. The sequenced sample consisted of non-Treg CD4+ T cells sorted from blood.

The CDR3 reads CASSVNRGSYEQYF. The CDR3 DNA is TGTGCCAGCAGTGTGAACAGGGGCTCCTACGAGCAGTACTTC. The chain carries TRBV2 and TRBJ2-7, with 7 bases aligning to TRBD1. This CDR3 has 14 amino acids. The V and J ends lost 4 bases and 0 bases, in that order; junction bases with no gene match: 3. CDR1 and CDR2 (germline): SNHLY, FYNNEI.